This TCR beta chain originates from a study of cytomegalovirus exposure and HLA in healthy donors. Whole-study results and caveats: Reportedly, diagnosis of cytomegalovirus status by the classifier showed high specificity and sensitivity.

Primers: 60 Vbeta forward and 13 Jbeta reverse. Profiling relied on immunoSEQ multiplex PCR, and the TCRdb table lists in-frame clones only, not all of them. The sample features some 120,000 clones, with roughly 2% in its top ten. With respect to this clone: The antigen remains unidentified.

Trimming removed 4 bases from V and 1 base from J, with 17 bases in between. The CDR3 covers 16 residues. CDR1 SGHRS and CDR2 YFSETQ come from the germline V gene. This chain joins TRBV5-1 and TRBJ2-5; TRBD1 is a possible D gene (6 bases). The sample consisted of PBMCs. This receptor was identified in a woman between 55 and 75 years old in good health and CMV-seronegative. DNA for the CDR3: TGCGCCAGCAGCCCGGACAGTTCCCCCGTCCAAGAGACCCAGTACTTC. It yields the protein CASSPDSSPVQETQYF.